This record concerns one T cell receptor (beta chain) sequence. Here immunoSEQ multiplex PCR was the method, and the copy in TCRdb shows in-frame clones only, minus some. This table has approximately 58,000 clones, 65% to 80% appearing once. The trim removed 4 bases at V and 3 bases at J, leaving 3 bases unmatched. CDR3 length: 13 residues. Germline CDR1 SGHRS, CDR2 YFSETQ. The record originates from a study of blood T cell repertoires in COVID-19. On the study more broadly: Some COVID-19 samples were acute and others convalescent; all came from the United States, Italy and Spain. Nucleic acid was either cDNA or gDNA, and it came from T cells, B-cell-depleted T cells, or PBMCs.

This sequence was found in a man aged 65 to 85 with active or convalescent COVID-19. The chain has TRBV5-1 and TRBJ2-7; 8 bases match TRBD2. The sample was peripheral blood. CDR3 sequence reads: CASSESGSYEQYF. CDR3 sequence (DNA): TGCGCCAGCAGCGAGAGCGGGAGCTACGAGCAGTACTTC.